The 2 T cell receptor beta chains below come from one sample, sequenced in a study of OX40 agonist ivuxolimab in advanced cancers. TCRdb's table, derived via immunoSEQ multiplex PCR, lists solely in-frame clones and lacks some. The table has 90,000 to 120,000 clones, approximately 89% seen once; the top ten hold roughly 1.1%. This specimen was CD4+ or CD8+ T cells sorted from blood, taken in a trial of the OX40 agonist ivuxolimab. The receptors shown here come from an adult with an advanced solid tumor such as melanoma, head and neck, liver or kidney cancer.

CDR3 nucleotide sequence: TGTGCCTGGAGCGCCAAGGGGGAAGCTTTCTTT. Protein sequence: CAWSAKGEAFF. V is TRBV30 and J is TRBJ1-1, with TRBD1 as a possible D gene (5 bases). Trimming took 3 bases from V and 8 from J, leaving 10 bases between them. The length of the CDR3 is 11 residues. CDR1 GTSNPN and CDR2 SVGIG come from the germline V gene (reference sequence).

This chain connects TRBV6-5 to TRBJ2-5, with 10 nucleotides matching TRBD2. Trimming at V came to 4 bases and at J to 4 bases, leaving 9 bases not matched to a gene. This CDR3 has 16 residues. Germline CDR1 is MNHEY and CDR2 is SVGAGI. CDR3 bases: TGTGCCAGCAGTTCTTACAGCGGGAGGGTTGGAGAGACCCAGTACTTC. This sequence encodes CASSSYSGRVGETQYF.